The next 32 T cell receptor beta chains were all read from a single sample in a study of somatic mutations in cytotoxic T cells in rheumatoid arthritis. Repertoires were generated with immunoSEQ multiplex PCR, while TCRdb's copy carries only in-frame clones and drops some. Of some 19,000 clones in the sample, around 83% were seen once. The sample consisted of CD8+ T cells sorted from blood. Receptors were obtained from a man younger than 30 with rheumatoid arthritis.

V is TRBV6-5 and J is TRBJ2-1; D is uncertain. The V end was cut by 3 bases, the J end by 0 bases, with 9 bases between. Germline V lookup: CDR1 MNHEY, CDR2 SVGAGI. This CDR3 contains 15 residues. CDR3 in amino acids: CASSYMLSSYNEQFF. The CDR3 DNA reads TGTGCCAGCAGTTATATGCTGAGCTCCTACAATGAGCAGTTCTTC.

CDR3 region: CASSQDSRQGYYNEQFF. In DNA form, the CDR3 reads TGCGCCAGCAGCCAAGATTCGCGACAGGGGTACTACAATGAGCAGTTCTTC. The rearrangement joins TRBV4-3 to TRBJ2-1; 8 bases line up with TRBD1. The germline V gene encodes CDR1 LGHNA and CDR2 YSLEER. CDR3 length equals 17 residues. The V segment lost 0 bases and the J segment 3 bases; nucleotides outside the gene matches: 7.

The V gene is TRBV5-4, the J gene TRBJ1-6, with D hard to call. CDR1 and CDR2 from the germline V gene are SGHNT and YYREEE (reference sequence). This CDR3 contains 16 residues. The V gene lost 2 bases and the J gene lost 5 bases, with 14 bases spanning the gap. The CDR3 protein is CASSFFQDGDNSPLHF. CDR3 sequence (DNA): TGTGCCAGCAGCTTTTTTCAGGACGGGGATAATTCACCCCTCCACTTT.

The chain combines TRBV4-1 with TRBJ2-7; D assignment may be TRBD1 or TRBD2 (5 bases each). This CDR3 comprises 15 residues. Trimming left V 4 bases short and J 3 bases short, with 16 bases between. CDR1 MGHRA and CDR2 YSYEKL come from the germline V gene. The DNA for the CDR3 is TGCGCCAGCAGCCCGGACATTTCTGGAGGCTACGAGCAGTACTTC. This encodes CASSPDISGGYEQYF.

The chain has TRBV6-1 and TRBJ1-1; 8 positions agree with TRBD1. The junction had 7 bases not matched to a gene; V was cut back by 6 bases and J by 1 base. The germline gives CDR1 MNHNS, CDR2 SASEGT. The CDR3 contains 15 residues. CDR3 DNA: TGTGCCAGCAGGTGGAACAGGGGGGCGAACACTGAAGCTTTCTTT. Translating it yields CASRWNRGANTEAFF.

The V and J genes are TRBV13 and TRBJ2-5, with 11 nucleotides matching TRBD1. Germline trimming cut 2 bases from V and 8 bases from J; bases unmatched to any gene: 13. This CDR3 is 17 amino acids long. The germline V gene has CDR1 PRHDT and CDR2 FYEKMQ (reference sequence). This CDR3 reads CASSLREGTGQGETQYF. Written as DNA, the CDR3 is TGTGCCAGCAGCTTAAGGGAGGGGACGGGACAGGGGGAAACCCAGTACTTC.

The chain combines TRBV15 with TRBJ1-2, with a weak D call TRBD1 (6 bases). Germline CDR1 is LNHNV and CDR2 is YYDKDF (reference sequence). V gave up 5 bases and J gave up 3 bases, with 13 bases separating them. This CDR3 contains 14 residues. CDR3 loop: CATSLGGSDYGYTF. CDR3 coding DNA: TGTGCCACCAGCCTAGGGGGGTCGGACTATGGCTACACCTTC.

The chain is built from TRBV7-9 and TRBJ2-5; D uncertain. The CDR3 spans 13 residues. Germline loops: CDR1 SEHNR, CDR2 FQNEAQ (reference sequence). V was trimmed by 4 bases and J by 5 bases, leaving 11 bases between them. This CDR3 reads CASSSTSAETQYF. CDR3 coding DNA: TGTGCCAGCAGCTCTACGTCTGCGGAGACCCAGTACTTC. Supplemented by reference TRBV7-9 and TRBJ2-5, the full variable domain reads DTGVSQNPRHKITKRGQNVTFRCDPISEHNRLYWYRQTLGQGPEFLTYFQNEAQLEKSRLLSDRFSAERPKGSFSTLEIQRTEQGDSAMYLCASSSTSAETQYFGPGTRLLVL.

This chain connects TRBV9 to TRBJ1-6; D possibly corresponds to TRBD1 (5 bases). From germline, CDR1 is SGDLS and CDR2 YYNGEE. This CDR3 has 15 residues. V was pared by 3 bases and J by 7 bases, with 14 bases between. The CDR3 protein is CASSAPQGANSPLHF. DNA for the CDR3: TGTGCCAGCAGCGCGCCTCAGGGCGCGAATTCACCCCTCCACTTT. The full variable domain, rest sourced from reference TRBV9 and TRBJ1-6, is DSGVTQTPKHLITATGQRVTLRCSPRSGDLSVYWYQQSLDQGLQFLIQYYNGEERAKGNILERFSAQQFPDLHSELNLSSLELGDSALYFCASSAPQGANSPLHFGNGTRLTVT.

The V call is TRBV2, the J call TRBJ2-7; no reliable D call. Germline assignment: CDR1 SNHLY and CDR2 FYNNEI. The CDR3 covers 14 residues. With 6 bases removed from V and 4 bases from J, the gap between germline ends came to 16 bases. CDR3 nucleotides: TGTGCCAGCAGCCCCACACCGGATCAGTACGAGCAGTACTTC. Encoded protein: CASSPTPDQYEQYF.

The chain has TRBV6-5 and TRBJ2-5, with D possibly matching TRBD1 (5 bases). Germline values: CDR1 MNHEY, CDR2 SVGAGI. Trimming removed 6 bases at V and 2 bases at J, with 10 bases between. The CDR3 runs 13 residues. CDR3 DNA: TGTGCCAGCAGAGAGACAGCTCAAGAGACCCAGTACTTC. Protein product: CASRETAQETQYF.

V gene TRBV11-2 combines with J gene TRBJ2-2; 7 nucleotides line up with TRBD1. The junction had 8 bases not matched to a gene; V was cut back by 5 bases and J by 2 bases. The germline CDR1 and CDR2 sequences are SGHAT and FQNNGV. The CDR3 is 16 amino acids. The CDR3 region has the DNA TGTGCCAGCAGCCAAACCGGACAGGTTAACACCGGGGAGCTGTTTTTT. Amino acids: CASSQTGQVNTGELFF.

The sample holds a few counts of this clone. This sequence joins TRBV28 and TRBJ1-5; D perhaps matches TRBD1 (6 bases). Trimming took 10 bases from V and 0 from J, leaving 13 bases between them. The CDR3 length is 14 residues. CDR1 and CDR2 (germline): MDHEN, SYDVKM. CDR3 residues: CATLSGDSNQPQHF. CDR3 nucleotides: TGTGCCACCTTATCAGGGGATAGCAATCAGCCCCAGCATTTT.

CDR3 region: CASSSQGNTEAFF. The CDR3, as DNA: TGTGCCAGCAGCTCACAGGGGAACACTGAAGCTTTCTTT. This sequence joins TRBV4-2 and TRBJ1-1; possibly TRBD1 for D (6 bases). Looked up from germline, CDR1 is LGHNA and CDR2 is YNFKEQ. This CDR3 has 13 amino acids. With 5 bases removed from V and 1 base from J, the gap between germline ends came to 8 bases.

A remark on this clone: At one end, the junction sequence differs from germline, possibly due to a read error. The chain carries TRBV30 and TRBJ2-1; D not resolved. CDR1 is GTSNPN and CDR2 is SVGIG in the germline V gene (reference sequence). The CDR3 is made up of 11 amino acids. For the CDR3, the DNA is TGTGCCTGGAGTCCCCAGGAAGAGCGGTTCTTC. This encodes CAWSPQEERFF.

CDR3 in amino acids: CASSTAAGTLTYEQYF. CDR3 nucleotide sequence: TGTGCCAGCTCGACTGCAGCCGGGACACTCACCTACGAGCAGTACTTC. The J gene is TRBJ2-7, the V gene TRBV18; TRBD1 is a possible D gene (6 bases). Germline loops: CDR1 KGHSH, CDR2 LQKENI. The CDR3 runs to 16 residues. V was cut by 6 bases and J by 2 bases, with 20 bases left in between.

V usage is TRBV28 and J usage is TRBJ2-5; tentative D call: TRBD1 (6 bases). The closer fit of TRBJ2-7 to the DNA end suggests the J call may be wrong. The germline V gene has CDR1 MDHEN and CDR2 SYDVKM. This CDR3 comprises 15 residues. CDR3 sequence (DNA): TGTGCCAGCTCGTCGGATAGGGGGATTTCCTACGAGCAGTACTTC. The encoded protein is CASSSDRGISYEQYF.

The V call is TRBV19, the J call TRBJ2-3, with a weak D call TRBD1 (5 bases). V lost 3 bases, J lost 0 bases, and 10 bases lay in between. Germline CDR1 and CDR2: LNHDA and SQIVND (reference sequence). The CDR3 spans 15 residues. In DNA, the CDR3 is TGTGCCAGTAGTATCCGCGACAGCAGCACAGATACGCAGTATTTT. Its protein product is CASSIRDSSTDTQYF.

This chain's CDR3 is CASSFGTSGAYEQYF. CDR3 sequence (DNA): TGTGCCAGCAGCTTCGGGACTAGCGGGGCCTACGAGCAGTACTTC. The rearrangement joins TRBV5-6 to TRBJ2-7; 13 positions match TRBD2. V was clipped by 2 bases and J by 2 bases; unmatched bases: 1. CDR3 length: 15 residues. The germline gives CDR1 SGHDT, CDR2 YYEEEE.

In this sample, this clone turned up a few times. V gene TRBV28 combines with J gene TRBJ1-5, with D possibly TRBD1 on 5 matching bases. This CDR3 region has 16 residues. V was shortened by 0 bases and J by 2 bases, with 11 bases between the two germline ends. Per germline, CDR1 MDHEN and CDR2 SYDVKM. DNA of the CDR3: TGTGCCAGCAGTTTATGGGAGGGGACGGGCAATCAGCCCCAGCATTTT. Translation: CASSLWEGTGNQPQHF.

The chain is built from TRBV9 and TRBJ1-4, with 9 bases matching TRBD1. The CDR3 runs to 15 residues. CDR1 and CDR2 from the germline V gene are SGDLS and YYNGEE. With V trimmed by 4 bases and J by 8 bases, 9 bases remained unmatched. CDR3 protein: CASSSRGQGGEKLFF. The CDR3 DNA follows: TGTGCCAGCAGCTCCCGGGGACAGGGTGGCGAAAAACTGTTTTTT.

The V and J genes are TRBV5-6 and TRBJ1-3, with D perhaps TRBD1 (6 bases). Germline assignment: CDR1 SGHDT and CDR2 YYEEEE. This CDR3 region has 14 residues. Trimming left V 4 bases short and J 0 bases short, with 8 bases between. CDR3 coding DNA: TGTGCCAGCAGCCGGGACACCTCTGGAAACACCATATATTTT. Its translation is CASSRDTSGNTIYF.

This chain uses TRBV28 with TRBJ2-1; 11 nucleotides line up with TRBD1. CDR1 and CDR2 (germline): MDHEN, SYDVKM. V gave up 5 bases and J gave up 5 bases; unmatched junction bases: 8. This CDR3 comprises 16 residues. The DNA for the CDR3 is TGTGCCAGCAGTACCCGGACAGGGGGCGAGAACAATGAGCAGTTCTTC. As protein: CASSTRTGGENNEQFF.

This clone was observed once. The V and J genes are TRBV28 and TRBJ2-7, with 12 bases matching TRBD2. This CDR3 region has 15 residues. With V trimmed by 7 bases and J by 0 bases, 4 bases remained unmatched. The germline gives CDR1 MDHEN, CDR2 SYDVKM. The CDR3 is CASKTSGGFSYEQYF. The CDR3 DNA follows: TGTGCCAGCAAGACTAGCGGGGGTTTCTCCTACGAGCAGTACTTC.

CDR3: CAWTSATNSWSSPLHF. The CDR3 DNA is TGTGCCTGGACCTCCGCGACGAACTCATGGAGTTCACCCCTCCACTTT. The V gene is TRBV30, the J gene TRBJ1-6, with D hard to call. Germline CDR1 reads GTSNPN; CDR2 reads SVGIG (reference sequence). The CDR3 totals 16 residues. The V and J ends lost 4 bases and 9 bases respectively, with 22 bases between them. The full variable domain, with the rest looked up from reference TRBV30 and TRBJ1-6, is SQTIHQWPATLVQPVGSPLSLECTVEGTSNPNLYWYRQAAGRGLQLLFYSVGIGQISSEVPQNLSASRPQDRQFILSSKKLLLSDSGFYLCAWTSATNSWSSPLHFGNGTRLTVT.

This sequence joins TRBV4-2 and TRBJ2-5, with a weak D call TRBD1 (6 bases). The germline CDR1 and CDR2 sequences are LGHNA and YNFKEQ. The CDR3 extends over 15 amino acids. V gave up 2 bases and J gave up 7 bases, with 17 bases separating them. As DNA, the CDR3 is TGTGCCAGCAGCCAACACTTACAGGGTCGGGTGACCCAGTACTTC. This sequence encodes CASSQHLQGRVTQYF.

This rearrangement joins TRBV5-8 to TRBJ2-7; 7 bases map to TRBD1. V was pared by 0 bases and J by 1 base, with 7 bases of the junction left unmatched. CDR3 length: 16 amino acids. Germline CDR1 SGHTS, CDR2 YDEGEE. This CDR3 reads CASSLGGQPPSYEQYF. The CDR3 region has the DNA TGTGCCAGCAGCTTGGGGGGACAGCCACCGTCCTACGAGCAGTACTTC.

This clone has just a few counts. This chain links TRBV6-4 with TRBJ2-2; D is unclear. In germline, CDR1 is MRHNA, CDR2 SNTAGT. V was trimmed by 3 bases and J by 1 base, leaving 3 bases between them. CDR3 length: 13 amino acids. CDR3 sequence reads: CASSEGNTGELFF. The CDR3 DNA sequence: TGTGCCAGCAGTGAGGGGAACACCGGGGAGCTGTTTTTT.

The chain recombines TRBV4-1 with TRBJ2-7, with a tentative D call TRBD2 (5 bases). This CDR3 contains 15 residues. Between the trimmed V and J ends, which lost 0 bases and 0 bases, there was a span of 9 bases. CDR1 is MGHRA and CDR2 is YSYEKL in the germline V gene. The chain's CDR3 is CASSQEEAVSYEQYF. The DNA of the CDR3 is TGCGCCAGCAGCCAAGAGGAAGCGGTCTCCTACGAGCAGTACTTC.

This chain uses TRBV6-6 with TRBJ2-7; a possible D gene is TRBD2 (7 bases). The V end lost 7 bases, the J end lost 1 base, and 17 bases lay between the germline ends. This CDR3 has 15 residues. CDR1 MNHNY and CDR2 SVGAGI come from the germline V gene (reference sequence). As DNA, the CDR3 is TGTGCCAGCATCCGGGGGGCAGGGAGATCCTACGAGCAGTACTTC. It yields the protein CASIRGAGRSYEQYF.

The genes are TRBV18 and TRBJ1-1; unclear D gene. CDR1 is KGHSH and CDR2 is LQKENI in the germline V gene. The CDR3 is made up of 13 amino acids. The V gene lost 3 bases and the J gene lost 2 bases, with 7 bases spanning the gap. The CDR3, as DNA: TGTGCCAGCTCACCGGGGTTTAACACTGAAGCTTTCTTT. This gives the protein CASSPGFNTEAFF.

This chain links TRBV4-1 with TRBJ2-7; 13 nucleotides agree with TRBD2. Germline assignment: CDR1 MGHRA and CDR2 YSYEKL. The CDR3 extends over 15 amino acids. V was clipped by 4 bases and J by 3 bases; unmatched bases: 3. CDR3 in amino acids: CASSPGTSGVYEQYF. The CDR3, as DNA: TGCGCCAGCAGCCCCGGGACTAGCGGGGTCTACGAGCAGTACTTC.